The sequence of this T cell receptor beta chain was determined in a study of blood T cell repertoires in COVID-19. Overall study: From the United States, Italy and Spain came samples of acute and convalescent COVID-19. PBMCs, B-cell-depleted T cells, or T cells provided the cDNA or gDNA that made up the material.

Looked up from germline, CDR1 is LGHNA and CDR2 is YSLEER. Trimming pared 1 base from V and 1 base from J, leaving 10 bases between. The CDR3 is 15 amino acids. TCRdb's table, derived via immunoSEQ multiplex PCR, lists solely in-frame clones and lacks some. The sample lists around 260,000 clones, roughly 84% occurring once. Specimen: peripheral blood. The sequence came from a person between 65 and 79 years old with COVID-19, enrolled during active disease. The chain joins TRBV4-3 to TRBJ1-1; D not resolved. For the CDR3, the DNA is TGCGCCAGCAGCCAAGTAACGGGGAGGAACACTGAAGCTTTCTTT. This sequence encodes CASSQVTGRNTEAFF.